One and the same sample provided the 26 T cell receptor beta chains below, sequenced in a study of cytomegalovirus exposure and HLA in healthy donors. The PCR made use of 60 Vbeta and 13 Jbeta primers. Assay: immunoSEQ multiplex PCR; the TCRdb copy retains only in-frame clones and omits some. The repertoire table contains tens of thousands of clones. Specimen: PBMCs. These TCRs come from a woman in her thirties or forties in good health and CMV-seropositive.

CDR3 DNA: TGTGCCAGCAGCGTCGGGACAGGGGGACATCAGCCCCAGCATTTT. This sequence encodes CASSVGTGGHQPQHF. The rearrangement joins TRBV9 to TRBJ1-5, with 11 bases fitting TRBD1. The germline V gene encodes CDR1 SGDLS and CDR2 YYNGEE. V trimming: 2 bases; J trimming: 5 bases; junction bases outside the gene matches: 3. The CDR3 runs 15 residues.

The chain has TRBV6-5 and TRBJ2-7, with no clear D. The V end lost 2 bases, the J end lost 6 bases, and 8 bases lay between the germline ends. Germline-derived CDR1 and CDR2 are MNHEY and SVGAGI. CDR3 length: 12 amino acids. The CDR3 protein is CASSYPGREQYF. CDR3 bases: TGTGCCAGCAGTTACCCCGGTCGCGAGCAGTACTTC.

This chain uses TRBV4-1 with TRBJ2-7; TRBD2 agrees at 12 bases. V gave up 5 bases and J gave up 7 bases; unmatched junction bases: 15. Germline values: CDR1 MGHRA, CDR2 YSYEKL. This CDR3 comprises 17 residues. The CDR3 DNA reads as TGCGCCAGCAGCAATTACCCGGGACTAGCGGGCCCGAGGGAGCAGTACTTC. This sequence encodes CASSNYPGLAGPREQYF.

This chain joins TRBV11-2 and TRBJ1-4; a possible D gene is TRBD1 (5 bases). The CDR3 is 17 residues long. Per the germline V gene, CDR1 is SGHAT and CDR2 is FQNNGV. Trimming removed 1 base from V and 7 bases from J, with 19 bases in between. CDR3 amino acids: CASSLGGVGEQGEKLFF. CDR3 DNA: TGTGCCAGCAGCTTAGGGGGGGTTGGGGAACAAGGTGAAAAACTGTTTTTT.

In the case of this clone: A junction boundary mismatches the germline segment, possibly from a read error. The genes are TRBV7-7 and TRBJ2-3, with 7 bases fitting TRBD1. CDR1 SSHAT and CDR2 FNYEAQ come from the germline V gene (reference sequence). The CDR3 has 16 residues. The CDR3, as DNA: TGTGCTAGCAGCTTAGAACCAGGGGGTCGCACAGATACGCAGTATTTT. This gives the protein CASSLEPGGRTDTQYF. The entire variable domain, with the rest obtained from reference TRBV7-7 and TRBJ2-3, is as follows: GAGVSQSPRYKVTKRGQDVTLRCDPISSHATLYWYQQALGQGPEFLTYFNYEAQPDKSGLPSDRFSAERPEGSISTLTIQRTEQRDSAMYRCASSLEPGGRTDTQYFGPGTRLTVL.

CDR3 sequence (DNA): TGTGCCAGCAGCGTAGGGACTAGCGGCTCCTACGAGCAGTACTTC. Protein: CASSVGTSGSYEQYF. This sequence joins TRBV9 and TRBJ2-7; 10 nucleotides match TRBD2. V shed 0 bases and J 0 bases; nucleotides not matched to a gene: 0. Germline V gene lookup returns CDR1 SGDLS and CDR2 YYNGEE. The CDR3 spans 15 residues. The whole variable domain, filled in from reference TRBV9 and TRBJ2-7, reads DSGVTQTPKHLITATGQRVTLRCSPRSGDLSVYWYQQSLDQGLQFLIQYYNGEERAKGNILERFSAQQFPDLHSELNLSSLELGDSALYFCASSVGTSGSYEQYFGPGTRLTVT.

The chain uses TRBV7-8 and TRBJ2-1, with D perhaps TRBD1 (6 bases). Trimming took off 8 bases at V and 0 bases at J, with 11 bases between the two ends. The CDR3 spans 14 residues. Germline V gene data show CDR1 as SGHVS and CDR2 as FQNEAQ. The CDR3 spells CASCQGISYNEQFF. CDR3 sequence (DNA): TGTGCCAGCTGTCAGGGGATCTCCTACAATGAGCAGTTCTTC.

The CDR3 sequence is CASSQDRASGLTDTQYF. CDR3 bases: TGCGCCAGCAGCCAAGATAGGGCTAGCGGACTCACAGATACGCAGTATTTT. The V call is TRBV4-1, the J call TRBJ2-3, with TRBD2 matching 7 bases. After removal of 0 bases from V and 2 bases from J, the junction contained 8 bases not matched to a gene. The CDR3 totals 17 residues. The germline gives CDR1 MGHRA, CDR2 YSYEKL.

DNA of the CDR3: TGTGCCAGCACCTTCCGTCTGAGCTCCTATAATTCACCCCTCCACTTT. Protein product: CASTFRLSSYNSPLHF. This sequence joins TRBV28 and TRBJ1-6, with D unresolved. Trimming left V 7 bases short and J 0 bases short, with 13 bases between. CDR3 size: 16 residues. Germline-derived CDR1 and CDR2 are MDHEN and SYDVKM. The variable domain in full, completed from reference TRBV28 and TRBJ1-6, reads DVKVTQSSRYLVKRTGEKVFLECVQDMDHENMFWYRQDPGLGLRLIYFSYDVKMKEKGDIPEGYSVSREKKERFSLILESASTNQTSMYLCASTFRLSSYNSPLHFGNGTRLTVT.

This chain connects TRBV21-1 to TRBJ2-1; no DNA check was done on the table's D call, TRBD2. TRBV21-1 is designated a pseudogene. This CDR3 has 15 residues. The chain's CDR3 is CASSASGRASNEQFF. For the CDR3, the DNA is TGTGCCAGCAGCGCGAGCGGGAGGGCTTCCAATGAGCAGTTCTTC.

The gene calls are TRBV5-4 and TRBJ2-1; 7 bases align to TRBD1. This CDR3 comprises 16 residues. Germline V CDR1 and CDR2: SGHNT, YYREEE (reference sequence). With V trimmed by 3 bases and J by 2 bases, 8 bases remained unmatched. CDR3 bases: TGTGCCAGCAGCTCAACGACAGGGCTGGCCTACAATGAGCAGTTCTTC. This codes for CASSSTTGLAYNEQFF. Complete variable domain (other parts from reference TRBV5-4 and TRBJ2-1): ETGVTQSPTHLIKTRGQQVTLRCSSQSGHNTVSWYQQALGQGPQFIFQYYREEENGRGNFPPRFSGLQFPNYSSELNVNALELDDSALYLCASSSTTGLAYNEQFFGPGTRLTVL.

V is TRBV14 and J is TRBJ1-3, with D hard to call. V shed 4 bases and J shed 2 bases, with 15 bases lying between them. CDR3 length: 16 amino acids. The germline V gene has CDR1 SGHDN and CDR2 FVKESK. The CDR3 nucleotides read TGTGCCAGCAGCCGCCCTATCTGGGAGACTGGAAACACCATATATTTT. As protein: CASSRPIWETGNTIYF.

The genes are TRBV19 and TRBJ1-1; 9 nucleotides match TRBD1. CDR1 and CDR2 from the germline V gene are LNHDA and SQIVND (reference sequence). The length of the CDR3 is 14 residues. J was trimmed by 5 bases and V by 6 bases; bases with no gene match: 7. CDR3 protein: CASRLRDRVTEAFF. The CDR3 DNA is TGTGCCAGTAGACTCCGGGACAGGGTGACTGAAGCTTTCTTT.

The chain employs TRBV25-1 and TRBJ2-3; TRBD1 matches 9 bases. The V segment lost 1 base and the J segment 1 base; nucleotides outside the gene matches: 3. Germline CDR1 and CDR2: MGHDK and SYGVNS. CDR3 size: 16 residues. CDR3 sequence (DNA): TGTGCCAGCAGTGAATTAGGGGACAGGGGCACAGATACGCAGTATTTT. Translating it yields CASSELGDRGTDTQYF.

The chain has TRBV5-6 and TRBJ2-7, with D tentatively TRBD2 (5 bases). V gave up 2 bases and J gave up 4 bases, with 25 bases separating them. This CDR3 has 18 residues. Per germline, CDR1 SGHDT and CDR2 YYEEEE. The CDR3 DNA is TGTGCCAGCAGCTTATACCTTCTCCCCCAGCGGAGCGCGTACGAGCAGTACTTC. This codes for CASSLYLLPQRSAYEQYF.

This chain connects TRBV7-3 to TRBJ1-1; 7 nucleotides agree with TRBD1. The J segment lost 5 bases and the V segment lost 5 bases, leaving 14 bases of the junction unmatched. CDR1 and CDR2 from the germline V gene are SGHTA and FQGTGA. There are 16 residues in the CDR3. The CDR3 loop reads CASSPYRDSFRTEAFF. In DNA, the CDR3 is TGTGCCAGCAGCCCTTACCGGGACAGCTTTAGGACTGAAGCTTTCTTT.

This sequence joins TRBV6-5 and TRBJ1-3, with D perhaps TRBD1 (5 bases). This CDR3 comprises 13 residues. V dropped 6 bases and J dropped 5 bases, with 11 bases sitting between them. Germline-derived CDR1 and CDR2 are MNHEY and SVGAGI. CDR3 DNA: TGTGCCAGCAGCCGTTCAGGGAGAAACACCATATATTTT. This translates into CASSRSGRNTIYF.

CDR3 coding DNA: TGTGCCAGCAGCTGGGGGACAGGGGGATTGGCTTTCTTT. Encoded protein: CASSWGTGGLAFF. The chain joins TRBV5-6 to TRBJ1-1; 11 bases map to TRBD1. Germline lookup yields CDR1 SGHDT and CDR2 YYEEEE. The CDR3 has 13 amino acids. V dropped 3 bases and J dropped 11; count of bases not matched to a gene: 6.

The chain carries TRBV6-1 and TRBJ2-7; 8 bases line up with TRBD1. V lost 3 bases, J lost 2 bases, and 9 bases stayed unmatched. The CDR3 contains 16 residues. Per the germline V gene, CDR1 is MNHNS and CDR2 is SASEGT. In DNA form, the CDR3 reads TGTGCCAGCAGTGACCGTTTCGGGACAGGTGCCTACGAGCAGTACTTC. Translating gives CASSDRFGTGAYEQYF.

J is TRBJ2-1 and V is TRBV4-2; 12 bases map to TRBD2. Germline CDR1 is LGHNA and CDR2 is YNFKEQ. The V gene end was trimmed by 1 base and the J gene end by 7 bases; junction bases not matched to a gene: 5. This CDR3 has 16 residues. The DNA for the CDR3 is TGTGCCAGCAGCCAAGGACCGGGACTAGCGGGTAATGAGCAGTTCTTC. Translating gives CASSQGPGLAGNEQFF.

The CDR3 loop is CAWSDGQGAVYGYTF. The CDR3 coding sequence is TGTGCCTGGAGCGATGGACAGGGGGCGGTTTATGGCTACACCTTC. This chain links TRBV30 with TRBJ1-2; 11 bases agree with TRBD1. CDR1 and CDR2 (germline): GTSNPN, SVGIG (reference sequence). This CDR3 comprises 15 residues. Losses at the gene ends were 3 bases for V and 5 bases for J; bases not matched to a gene: 8.

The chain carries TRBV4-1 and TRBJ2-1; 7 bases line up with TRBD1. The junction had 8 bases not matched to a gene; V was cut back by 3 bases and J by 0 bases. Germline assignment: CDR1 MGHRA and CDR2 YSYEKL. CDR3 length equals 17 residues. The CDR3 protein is CASSHLRGQSSYNEQFF. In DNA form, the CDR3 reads TGCGCCAGCAGCCACTTAAGGGGACAGAGCTCCTACAATGAGCAGTTCTTC.

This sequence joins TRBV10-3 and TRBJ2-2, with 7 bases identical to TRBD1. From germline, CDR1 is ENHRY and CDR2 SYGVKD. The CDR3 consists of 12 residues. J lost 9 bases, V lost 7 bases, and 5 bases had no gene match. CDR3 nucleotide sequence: TGTGCCATCATAACAGGGGACAGGGAGCTGTTTTTT. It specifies CAIITGDRELFF.

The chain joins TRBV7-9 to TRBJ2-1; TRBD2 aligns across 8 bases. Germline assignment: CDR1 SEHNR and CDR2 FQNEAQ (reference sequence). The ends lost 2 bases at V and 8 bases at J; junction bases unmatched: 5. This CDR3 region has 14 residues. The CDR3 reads CASSLIGRAYEQFF. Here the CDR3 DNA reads TGTGCCAGCAGCTTAATCGGGAGGGCGTATGAGCAGTTCTTC.

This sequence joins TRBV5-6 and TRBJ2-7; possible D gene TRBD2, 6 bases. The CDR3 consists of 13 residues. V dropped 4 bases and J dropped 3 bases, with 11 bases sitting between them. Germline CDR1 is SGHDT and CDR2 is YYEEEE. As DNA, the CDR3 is TGTGCCAGCAGCCCCCCGGGGGTCTACGAGCAGTACTTC. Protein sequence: CASSPPGVYEQYF.

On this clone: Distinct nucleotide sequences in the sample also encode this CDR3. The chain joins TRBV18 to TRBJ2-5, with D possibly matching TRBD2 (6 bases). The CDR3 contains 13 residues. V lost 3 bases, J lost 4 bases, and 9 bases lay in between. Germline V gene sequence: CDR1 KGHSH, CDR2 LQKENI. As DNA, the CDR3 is TGTGCCAGCTCACCGGGGCGGGGAGAGACCCAGTACTTC. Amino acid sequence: CASSPGRGETQYF. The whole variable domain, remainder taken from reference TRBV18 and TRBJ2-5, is NAGVMQNPRHLVRRRGQEARLRCSPMKGHSHVYWYRQLPEEGLKFMVYLQKENIIDESGMPKERFSAEFPKEGPSILRIQQVVRGDSAAYFCASSPGRGETQYFGPGTRLLVL.